Sequencing of this T cell receptor (beta chain) was carried out in a study of T and B cells in COVID-19 patients (dated by TCRdb to between 2020 and 2021). Regarding the study in general: In this study, adaptive immunity was profiled in COVID-19 patients who either had active infection or had recovered, using TRB and IGH repertoire sequencing of peripheral blood. The recovered cohort included 15 to 19 patients who contributed 20 or so samples, and most of those patients had mild to moderate COVID-19 that was managed on an outpatient basis. The TCR and BCR sequence repository comprised 30 to 40 patients and some 64 time points, with over 8 million TCR sequences analysed. Two patients were in both the active and recovered cohorts because samples existed from active disease and from after recovery. Comorbidities linked to unfavorable COVID-19 outcome were present in about 90% of the 20 patients in the active-infection cohort. The recovered cohort had a median age of roughly 34 years, compared with approximately 70 years in the active-infection cohort. In the active-infection cohort, about 65% of the roughly 20 patients were critically ill and required mechanical ventilation or ECMO. As many as 9 follow-up blood samples were taken per patient, and some of the samples covered different disease stages within the same individual. Repertoire analyses used an age-matched reference group of approximately 40 healthy donors who were negative for COVID-19 antibodies as the comparison.

Genomic DNA extracted from blood was used in amounts of about 250-550 ng for amplification of TRB repertoires. The germline V gene (reference sequence) specifies LNHDA as CDR1 and SQIVND as CDR2. From the cysteine up to the phenylalanine, the CDR3 has a length of 13 residues. The CDR3 DNA has 39 bases and is translated from base 1. This clonotype qualifies as medium-sized (0.01 to 0.1%). The target of this receptor is not known. Relative to the germline gene, one junction end is altered; a read error may explain this. The paper as a whole reports these results and caveats: In active COVID-19, TRB repertoires were highly clonal, while at recovery, diversity and richness increased above the levels seen in healthy donors. The cohort was judged too small for assessing how HLA contributes to COVID-19 susceptibility or severity. Blood samples from mildly ill patients during symptoms and early samples from severe cases were scarce. A total of some 2,400 exclusive TCR clusters, including under 40 low-pGen clusters, were found in the recovered cohort. It was stated that prospective validation of the reported TCR clusters was required before the clusters could be put to clinical use. In patients with COVID-19, the usage of TRBV/TRBJ genes was reported to be strongly skewed. Specific T cell subsets (CD4+/Treg/CD8+) and sorted SARS-CoV-2-responsive or tetramer+ T cells had not yet been sequenced, and the corresponding sequencing experiments were ongoing.

The reads were generated on an Illumina MiSeq. Multiplex PCR with BIOMED2 TRB-A/B primer pools was used to amplify TRB rearrangements. Illumina-compatible adapters and 7-nucleotide sample barcodes were added to the amplicons in two consecutive PCRs. All library PCRs used Phusion HS II polymerase. The amplicons were purified from gel with the NucleoSpin Gel and PCR Clean-up kit, measured on Qubit, and combined at around 4.2 nM. The quality of the amplicon pool was checked on an Agilent 2100 Bioanalyzer prior to Illumina next-generation sequencing. Per the source publication's procedure: Annotation of TRB rearrangements was performed with MiXCR 3.0.8 using the default MiXCR reference library. Non-productive reads and sequences with fewer than 2 reads were removed, and every unique CDR3 nucleotide sequence was treated as one clone. R 3.5.1 was used to calculate clonality, diversity, richness and V-J gene usage. TCR clustering by CDR3 similarity used GLIPH2, with generation probabilities calculated by OLGA. GLIPH2 clusters were kept only if they contained at least four unique TCR clonotypes found in at least three individuals. Using fastp at Q25 and MiXCR, TCRdb reprocessed the public reads and kept productive beta chains. When rows share a CDR3 protein, they turn into one entry using the most common DNA and genes. The authors' filters were not applied to this entry. This sample is represented by 23,000 or so distinct CDR3 sequences; around 30% of them were singletons. The ten top clones hold approximately 2.2% of the sample.

The receptor chain draws on TRBV19 and TRBJ2-3; 7 middle bases align to TRBD1. Sequencing input: blood. This TCR was sampled from a human donor who had recovered from COVID-19. Here the CDR3 is given as CASRIGGTDTQYF. The DNA sequence reads TGTGCCAGTAGAATAGGGGGCACGGATACGCAGTATTTT.